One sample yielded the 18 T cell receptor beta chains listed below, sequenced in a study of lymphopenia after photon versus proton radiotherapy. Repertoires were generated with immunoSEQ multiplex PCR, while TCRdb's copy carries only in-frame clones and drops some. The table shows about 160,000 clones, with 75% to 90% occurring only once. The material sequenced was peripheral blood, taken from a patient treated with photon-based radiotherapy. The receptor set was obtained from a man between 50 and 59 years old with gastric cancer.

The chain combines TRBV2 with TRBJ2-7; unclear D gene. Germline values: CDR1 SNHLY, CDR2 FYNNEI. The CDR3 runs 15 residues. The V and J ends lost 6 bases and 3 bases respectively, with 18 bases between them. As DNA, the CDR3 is TGTGCCAGCAGGAAAACCGGCGGAGAGTACTACGAGCAGTACTTC. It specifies CASRKTGGEYYEQYF. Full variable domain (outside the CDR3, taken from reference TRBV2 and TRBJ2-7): EPEVTQTPSHQVTQMGQEVILRCVPISNHLYFYWYRQILGQKVEFLVSFYNNEISEKSEIFDDQFSVERPDGSNFTLKIRSTKLEDSAMYFCASRKTGGEYYEQYFGPGTRLTVT.

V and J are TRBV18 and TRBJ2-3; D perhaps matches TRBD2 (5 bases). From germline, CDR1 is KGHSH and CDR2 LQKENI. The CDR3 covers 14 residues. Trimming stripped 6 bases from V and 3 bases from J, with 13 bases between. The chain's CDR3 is CASSGSLGTDTQYF. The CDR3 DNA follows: TGTGCCAGCTCTGGGAGTCTTGGAACAGATACGCAGTATTTT.

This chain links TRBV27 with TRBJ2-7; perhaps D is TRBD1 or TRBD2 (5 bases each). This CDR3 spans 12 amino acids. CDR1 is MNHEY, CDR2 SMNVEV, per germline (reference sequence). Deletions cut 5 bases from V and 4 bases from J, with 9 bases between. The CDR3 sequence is CASSPGPYEQYF. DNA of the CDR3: TGTGCCAGCAGTCCGGGGCCTTACGAGCAGTACTTC.

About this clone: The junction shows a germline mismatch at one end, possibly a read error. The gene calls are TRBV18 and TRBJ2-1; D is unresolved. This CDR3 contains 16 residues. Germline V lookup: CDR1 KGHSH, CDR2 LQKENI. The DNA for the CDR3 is TGTGCCAGCTCATCACCAAGCGTGCGGTCCTACAATGAGCAGTTCTTC. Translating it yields CASSSPSVRSYNEQFF.

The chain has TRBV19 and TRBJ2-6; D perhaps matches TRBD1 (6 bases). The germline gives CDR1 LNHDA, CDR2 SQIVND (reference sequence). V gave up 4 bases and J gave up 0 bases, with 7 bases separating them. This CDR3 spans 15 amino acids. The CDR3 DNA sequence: TGTGCCAGTAGTAGGACAGACTCTGGGGCCAACGTCCTGACTTTC. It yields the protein CASSRTDSGANVLTF.

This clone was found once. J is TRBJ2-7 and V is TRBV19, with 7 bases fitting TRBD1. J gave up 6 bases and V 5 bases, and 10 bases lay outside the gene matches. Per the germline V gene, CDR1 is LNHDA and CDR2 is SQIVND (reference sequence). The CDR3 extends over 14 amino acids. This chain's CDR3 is CASSSDRAKGEQYF. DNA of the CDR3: TGTGCCAGTAGTTCAGACAGGGCAAAAGGCGAGCAGTACTTC.

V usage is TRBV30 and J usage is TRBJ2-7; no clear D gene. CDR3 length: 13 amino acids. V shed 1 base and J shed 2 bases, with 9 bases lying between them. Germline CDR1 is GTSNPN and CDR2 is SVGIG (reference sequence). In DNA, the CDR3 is TGTGCCTGGAGTGACAGAACCCCCTACGAGCAGTACTTC. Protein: CAWSDRTPYEQYF. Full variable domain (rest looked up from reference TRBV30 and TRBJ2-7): SQTIHQWPATLVQPVGSPLSLECTVEGTSNPNLYWYRQAAGRGLQLLFYSVGIGQISSEVPQNLSASRPQDRQFILSSKKLLLSDSGFYLCAWSDRTPYEQYFGPGTRLTVT.

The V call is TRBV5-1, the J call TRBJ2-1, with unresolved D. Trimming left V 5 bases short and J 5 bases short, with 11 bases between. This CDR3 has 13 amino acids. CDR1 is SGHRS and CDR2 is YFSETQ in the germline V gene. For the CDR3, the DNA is TGCGCCAGCAGTCCGCTCCCCGACAATGAGCAGTTCTTC. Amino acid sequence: CASSPLPDNEQFF.

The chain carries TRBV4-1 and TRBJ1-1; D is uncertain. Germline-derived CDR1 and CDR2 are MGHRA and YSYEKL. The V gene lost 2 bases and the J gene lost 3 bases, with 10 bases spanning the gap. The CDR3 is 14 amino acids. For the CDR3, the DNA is TGCGCCAGCAGCCAATTCAGCGGGTACACTGAAGCTTTCTTT. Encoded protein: CASSQFSGYTEAFF.

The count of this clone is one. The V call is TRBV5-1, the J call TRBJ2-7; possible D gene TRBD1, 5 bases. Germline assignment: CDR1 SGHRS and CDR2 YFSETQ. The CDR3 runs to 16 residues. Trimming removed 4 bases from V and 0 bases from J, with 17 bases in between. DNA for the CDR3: TGCGCCAGCAGCCCTCAAGCCCCGACAGTCTCCTACGAGCAGTACTTC. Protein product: CASSPQAPTVSYEQYF.

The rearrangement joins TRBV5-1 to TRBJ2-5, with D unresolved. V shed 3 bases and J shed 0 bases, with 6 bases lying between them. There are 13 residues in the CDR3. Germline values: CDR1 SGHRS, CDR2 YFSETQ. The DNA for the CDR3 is TGCGCCAGCAGCTCCCTGTACCAAGAGACCCAGTACTTC. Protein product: CASSSLYQETQYF.

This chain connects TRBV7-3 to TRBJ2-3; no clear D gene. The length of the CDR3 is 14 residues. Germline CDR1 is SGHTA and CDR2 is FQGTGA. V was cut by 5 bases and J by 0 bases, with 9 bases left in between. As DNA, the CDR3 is TGTGCCAGCAGCCGTTCTGCTAGCACAGATACGCAGTATTTT. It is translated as CASSRSASTDTQYF.

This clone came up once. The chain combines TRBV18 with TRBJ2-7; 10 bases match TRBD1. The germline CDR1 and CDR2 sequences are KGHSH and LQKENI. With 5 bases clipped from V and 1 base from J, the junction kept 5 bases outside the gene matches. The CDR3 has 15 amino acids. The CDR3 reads CASSVTGGGSYEQYF. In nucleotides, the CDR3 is TGTGCCAGCTCAGTGACAGGGGGCGGGTCCTACGAGCAGTACTTC.

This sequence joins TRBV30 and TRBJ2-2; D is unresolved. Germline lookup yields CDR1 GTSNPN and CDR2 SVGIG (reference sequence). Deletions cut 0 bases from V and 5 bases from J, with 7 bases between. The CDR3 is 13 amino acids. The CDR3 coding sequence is TGTGCCTGGAGTGTCTCCGAAACCGGGGAGCTGTTTTTT. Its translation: CAWSVSETGELFF.

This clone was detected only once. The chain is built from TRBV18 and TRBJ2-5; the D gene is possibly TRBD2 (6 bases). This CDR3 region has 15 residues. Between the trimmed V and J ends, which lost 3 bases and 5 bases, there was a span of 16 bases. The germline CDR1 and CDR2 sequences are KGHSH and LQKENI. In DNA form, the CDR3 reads TGTGCCAGCTCACCGGACGGGAGTGGGAAGGAGACCCAGTACTTC. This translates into CASSPDGSGKETQYF.

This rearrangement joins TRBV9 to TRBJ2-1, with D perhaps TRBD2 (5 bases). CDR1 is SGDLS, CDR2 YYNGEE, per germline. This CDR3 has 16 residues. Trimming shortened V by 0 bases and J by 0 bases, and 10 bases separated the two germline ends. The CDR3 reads CASSVGRGSSYNEQFF. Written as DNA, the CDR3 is TGTGCCAGCAGCGTAGGACGAGGGAGCTCCTACAATGAGCAGTTCTTC.

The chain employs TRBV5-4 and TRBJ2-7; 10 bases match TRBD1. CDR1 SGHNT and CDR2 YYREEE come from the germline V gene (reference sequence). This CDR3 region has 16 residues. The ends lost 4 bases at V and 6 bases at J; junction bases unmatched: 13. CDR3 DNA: TGTGCCAGCAGCGCGGGATCCGGGACAGGGGAAGGCGAGCAGTACTTC. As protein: CASSAGSGTGEGEQYF.

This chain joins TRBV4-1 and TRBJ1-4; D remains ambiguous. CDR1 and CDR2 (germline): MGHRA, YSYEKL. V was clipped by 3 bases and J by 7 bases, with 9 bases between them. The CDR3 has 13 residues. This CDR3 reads CASSHVESEKLFF. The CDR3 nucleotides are TGCGCCAGCAGCCACGTGGAGAGTGAAAAACTGTTTTTT.